This TCR beta chain originates from a study of cytomegalovirus exposure and HLA in healthy donors. Study outcomes and limitations: Later analysis identified several of the most significant clusters that appeared linked to common viral pathogens. The study put some 150 TCR beta chains on its list as cytomegalovirus-associated. By HLA locus, TCR association rates varied in a later analysis, with DRB1 showing the most and HLA-C the fewest.

60 Vbeta and 13 Jbeta primers were used in PCR. TCRdb's copy holds only in-frame clones and misses some; the assay was immunoSEQ multiplex PCR. Of about 180,000 clones listed, over 65% are singletons. Details on this clone: Its specificity is unknown.

The origin of this receptor is a woman in her twenties or thirties in good health and CMV-seropositive. Source material: PBMCs.

The CDR3 here is CASSPGGPQHF. In DNA form, the CDR3 reads TGTGCCAGCAGCCCGGGGGGTCCCCAGCATTTT. The V call is TRBV7-8, the J call TRBJ1-5, with D maybe TRBD1 (5 bases). Trimming took 5 bases from V and 10 from J, leaving 9 bases between them. This CDR3 has 11 residues. The germline CDR1 and CDR2 sequences are SGHVS and FQNEAQ.